The present T cell receptor (beta chain) was sequenced within a study of T cell changes during pregnancy in multiple sclerosis. Germline V CDR1 and CDR2: SEHNR, FQNEAQ (reference sequence). This CDR3 contains 11 residues. Trimming shortened V by 1 base and J by 13 bases, and 8 bases separated the two germline ends. This clone was found once. Only in-frame clones appear in the TCRdb table, and some are missing; sequencing was by immunoSEQ multiplex PCR. The data hold around 71,000 clones, with about 92% observed a single time. Specimen: peripheral blood, collected in the third trimester of pregnancy. The clonotype was recovered from a female donor with multiple sclerosis, enrolled in a pregnancy study. The rearrangement uses TRBV7-9 and TRBJ2-1; maybe TRBD1 (5 bases). The CDR3 DNA follows: TGTGCCAGCAGCTTAGTAGGGGATCAGTTCTTC. The encoded protein is CASSLVGDQFF.